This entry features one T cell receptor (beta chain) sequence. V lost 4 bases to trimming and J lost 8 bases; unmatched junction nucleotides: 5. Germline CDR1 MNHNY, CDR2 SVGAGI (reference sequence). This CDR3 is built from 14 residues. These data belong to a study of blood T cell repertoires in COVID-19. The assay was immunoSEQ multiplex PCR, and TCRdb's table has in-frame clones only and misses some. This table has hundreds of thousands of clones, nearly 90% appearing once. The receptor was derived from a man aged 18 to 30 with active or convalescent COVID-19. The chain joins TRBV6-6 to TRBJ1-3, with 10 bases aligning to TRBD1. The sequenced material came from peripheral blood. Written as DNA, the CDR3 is TGTGCCAGCAGTTCGGACAGGGGGGTGGACACCATATATTTT. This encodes CASSSDRGVDTIYF.